What follows are 22 T cell receptor beta chains derived from one specimen sequenced in a study of cytomegalovirus exposure and HLA in healthy donors. The PCR was carried out with 60 Vbeta primers and 13 Jbeta primers. Measured with immunoSEQ multiplex PCR; TCRdb has only the in-frame clones, and not every one. The table includes 150,000 to 200,000 clones, 70% to 75% detected once. The source material was PBMCs. Receptor source: a man aged 18 to 35 in good health and CMV-seropositive.

This clone was detected a few times. Here the CDR3 reads CASSLGTVMNTGELFF. CDR3 in DNA: TGTGCCAGCAGCTTAGGAACGGTTATGAACACCGGGGAGCTGTTTTTT. The chain links TRBV7-8 to TRBJ2-2; the D is unclear. Germline V gives CDR1 SGHVS, CDR2 FQNEAQ. The CDR3 has 16 amino acids. Trimming removed 1 base from V and 1 base from J, with 10 bases in between.

V usage is TRBV28 and J usage is TRBJ2-5; 11 bases map to TRBD2. Germline V gene sequence: CDR1 MDHEN, CDR2 SYDVKM. V was pared by 5 bases and J by 5 bases, with 4 bases of the junction left unmatched. The length of the CDR3 is 14 residues. The chain's CDR3 is CASSILAGDETQYF. Written as DNA, the CDR3 is TGTGCCAGCAGTATACTAGCGGGAGATGAGACCCAGTACTTC.

The chain carries TRBV10-3 and TRBJ1-6; D ambiguous. This CDR3 spans 14 amino acids. Looked up from germline, CDR1 is ENHRY and CDR2 is SYGVKD. V was pared by 3 bases and J by 5 bases, with 8 bases between. The CDR3 sequence: CAISERQDNSPLHF. The CDR3 coding sequence is TGTGCCATCAGTGAAAGGCAGGATAATTCACCCCTCCACTTT.

This clone was counted a few times. The J gene is TRBJ2-1, the V gene TRBV7-3; maybe TRBD2 (5 bases). CDR3 length: 15 amino acids. Germline CDR1 reads SGHTA; CDR2 reads FQGTGA. V lost 2 bases, J lost 0 bases, and 8 bases lay in between. The CDR3 DNA sequence: TGTGCCAGCAGCTTATCCCGGGGCTCCTACAATGAGCAGTTCTTC. This translates into CASSLSRGSYNEQFF.

The chain employs TRBV2 and TRBJ2-6; 9 nucleotides match TRBD1. The CDR3 runs to 16 residues. Germline V CDR1 and CDR2: SNHLY, FYNNEI. J was trimmed by 0 bases and V by 9 bases; bases with no gene match: 6. For the CDR3, the DNA is TGTGCCAGTTCACAGGGGGCGTTCTCTGGGGCCAACGTCCTGACTTTC. Residues: CASSQGAFSGANVLTF.

The V and J genes are TRBV5-1 and TRBJ1-1; 7 bases fit TRBD1. Germline CDR1 is SGHRS and CDR2 is YFSETQ. Trimming cost V 0 bases and J 6 bases; bases outside gene matches: 11. The CDR3 consists of 16 residues. CDR3 amino acids: CASSLAPTGEGAEAFF. Here the CDR3 DNA reads TGCGCCAGCAGCTTGGCCCCTACAGGGGAAGGCGCTGAAGCTTTCTTT.

In its sample, this clone was seen a few times. V gene TRBV9 combines with J gene TRBJ2-2; maybe TRBD1 (6 bases). Trimming removed 4 bases from V and 3 bases from J, with 13 bases in between. The CDR3 has 15 amino acids. Looked up from germline, CDR1 is SGDLS and CDR2 is YYNGEE. CDR3 nucleotide sequence: TGTGCCAGCAGCCCTACTACAGGGCACACCGGGGAGCTGTTTTTT. It encodes CASSPTTGHTGELFF.

This chain links TRBV10-1 with TRBJ2-1, with 9 bases that match TRBD2. There are 16 residues in the CDR3. With 0 bases clipped from V and 4 bases from J, the junction kept 4 bases outside the gene matches. CDR1 is WNHNN, CDR2 SYGVQD, per germline (reference sequence). The CDR3 sequence: CASSESGAGGYNEQFF. The CDR3 bases are TGCGCCAGCAGTGAGTCTGGAGCGGGAGGATACAATGAGCAGTTCTTC.

The rearrangement uses TRBV28 and TRBJ1-1, with 9 positions matching TRBD1. CDR1 and CDR2 from the germline V gene are MDHEN and SYDVKM. V lost 6 bases, J lost 7 bases, and 12 bases stayed unmatched. The CDR3 is 15 residues long. CDR3 sequence: CASSSKGQGGLEAFF. The DNA of the CDR3 is TGTGCCAGCAGCTCCAAGGGACAGGGAGGACTTGAAGCTTTCTTT.

J is TRBJ1-2 and V is TRBV4-2, with D perhaps TRBD1 (5 bases). CDR3 size: 20 residues. The V and J ends lost 0 bases and 4 bases respectively, with 27 bases between them. Germline V gene data show CDR1 as LGHNA and CDR2 as YNFKEQ. In DNA, the CDR3 is TGTGCCAGCAGCCAAGAGTCTAGCGGGACGGGGGGTATAAGGGGCTATGGCTACACCTTC. It encodes CASSQESSGTGGIRGYGYTF.

This clone was detected once. The chain uses TRBV5-1 and TRBJ2-2; 11 positions agree with TRBD2. This CDR3 has 19 amino acids. V shed 4 bases, J shed 0 bases, and the junction held 11 bases outside the gene matches. CDR1 and CDR2 (germline): SGHRS, YFSETQ. CDR3 DNA: TGCGCCAGCAGCCCCGTCCCCACTAGCGGGGGCTCGAACACCGGGGAGCTGTTTTTT. Its translation is CASSPVPTSGGSNTGELFF.

The chain combines TRBV6-1 with TRBJ1-2; D perhaps matches TRBD1 (6 bases). Germline CDR1 MNHNS, CDR2 SASEGT. The CDR3 totals 15 residues. V lost 6 bases and J 3 bases, leaving 17 bases between the germline ends. The CDR3 sequence: CASSGEQGGDYGYTF. CDR3 nucleotides: TGTGCCAGCAGCGGAGAACAGGGAGGGGACTATGGCTACACCTTC.

This sequence joins TRBV19 and TRBJ2-5; TRBD1 matches 7 bases. The CDR3 loop spans 16 amino acids. Per germline, CDR1 LNHDA and CDR2 SQIVND (reference sequence). The V segment lost 3 bases and the J segment 2 bases; nucleotides outside the gene matches: 9. CDR3 region: CASSMWQGDGQETQYF. DNA of the CDR3: TGTGCCAGTAGTATGTGGCAGGGGGACGGTCAAGAGACCCAGTACTTC.

This clone was seen only once. This chain uses TRBV5-6 with TRBJ2-5, with 12 nucleotides matching TRBD2. V was clipped by 4 bases and J by 2 bases; unmatched bases: 6. Germline V gene data show CDR1 as SGHDT and CDR2 as YYEEEE. The length of the CDR3 is 16 residues. CDR3 DNA sequence: TGTGCCAGCAGCCAAGGACTAGCGGGGAATCAAGAGACCCAGTACTTC. Its protein is CASSQGLAGNQETQYF.

The chain links TRBV4-1 to TRBJ2-5; 9 bases fit TRBD1. Unmatched junction bases numbered 5, after V lost 4 bases and J lost 2 bases. The CDR3 is 15 residues long. Germline loops: CDR1 MGHRA, CDR2 YSYEKL. The CDR3 bases are TGCGCCAGCAGCCGGCGACAGGGGGAACAAGAGACCCAGTACTTC. Its translation: CASSRRQGEQETQYF.

This chain joins TRBV6-4 and TRBJ1-1; D is possibly TRBD1 (5 bases). Germline CDR1 is MRHNA and CDR2 is SNTAGT. Trimming removed 2 bases from V and 4 bases from J, with 17 bases in between. The CDR3 extends over 16 amino acids. The CDR3 here is CASSDPNRAQGTEAFF. In DNA, the CDR3 is TGTGCCAGCAGTGACCCTAACCGGGCGCAGGGCACTGAAGCTTTCTTT.

V gene TRBV28 combines with J gene TRBJ1-5; D is uncertain. V lost 10 bases and J 0 bases, leaving 13 bases between the germline ends. Looked up from germline, CDR1 is MDHEN and CDR2 is SYDVKM. The CDR3 contains 14 residues. DNA of the CDR3: TGTGCCACCGGAGCCGGGGATAGCAATCAGCCCCAGCATTTT. Its protein is CATGAGDSNQPQHF. The complete variable domain, with remaining parts taken from reference TRBV28 and TRBJ1-5, reads DVKVTQSSRYLVKRTGEKVFLECVQDMDHENMFWYRQDPGLGLRLIYFSYDVKMKEKGDIPEGYSVSREKKERFSLILESASTNQTSMYLCATGAGDSNQPQHFGDGTRLSIL.

This clone turned up a few times. The CDR3 reads CASSPGRGGGELFF. The CDR3 DNA reads as TGTGCCAGCAGCCCCGGCAGGGGTGGCGGGGAGCTGTTTTTT. The gene calls are TRBV7-2 and TRBJ2-2, with D perhaps TRBD1 (6 bases). The CDR3 has 14 amino acids. Trimming removed 5 bases from V and 7 bases from J, with 14 bases in between. Germline-derived CDR1 and CDR2 are SGHTA and FQGNSA.

The rearrangement links TRBV19 to TRBJ2-6; 7 nucleotides agree with TRBD1. Trimming cost V 3 bases and J 0 bases; bases outside gene matches: 11. The CDR3 length is 19 residues. CDR1 and CDR2 from the germline V gene are LNHDA and SQIVND (reference sequence). The CDR3 loop reads CASSIGAPGQISGANVLTF. In DNA, the CDR3 is TGTGCCAGTAGTATTGGGGCTCCGGGACAGATCTCTGGGGCCAACGTCCTGACTTTC.

The chain has TRBV6-1 and TRBJ1-3, with TRBD1 matching over 7 bases. The germline CDR1 and CDR2 sequences are MNHNS and SASEGT. The length of the CDR3 is 14 residues. Germline trimming cut 2 bases from V and 4 bases from J; bases unmatched to any gene: 2. This CDR3 reads CASSERGRGNTIYF. For the CDR3, the DNA is TGTGCCAGCAGTGAAAGGGGGCGCGGAAACACCATATATTTT.

This clone was counted a few times. This chain uses TRBV2 with TRBJ2-3; 7 bases are shared with TRBD2. The trim removed 4 bases at V and 12 bases at J, leaving 4 bases unmatched. CDR3 size: 11 residues. In germline, CDR1 is SNHLY, CDR2 FYNNEI. The CDR3 loop is CASSGLAPQYF. CDR3 coding DNA: TGTGCCAGCAGTGGACTAGCCCCACAGTATTTT.

This clone was seen just once. The chain couples TRBV9 to TRBJ1-2, with a tentative D call TRBD1 (6 bases). The germline V gene has CDR1 SGDLS and CDR2 YYNGEE. The CDR3 has 17 amino acids. Trimming took off 0 bases at V and 0 bases at J, with 15 bases between the two ends. Here the CDR3 reads CASSVAIVGGPNYGYTF. Here the CDR3 DNA reads TGTGCCAGCAGCGTAGCCATAGTGGGGGGGCCTAACTATGGCTACACCTTC.